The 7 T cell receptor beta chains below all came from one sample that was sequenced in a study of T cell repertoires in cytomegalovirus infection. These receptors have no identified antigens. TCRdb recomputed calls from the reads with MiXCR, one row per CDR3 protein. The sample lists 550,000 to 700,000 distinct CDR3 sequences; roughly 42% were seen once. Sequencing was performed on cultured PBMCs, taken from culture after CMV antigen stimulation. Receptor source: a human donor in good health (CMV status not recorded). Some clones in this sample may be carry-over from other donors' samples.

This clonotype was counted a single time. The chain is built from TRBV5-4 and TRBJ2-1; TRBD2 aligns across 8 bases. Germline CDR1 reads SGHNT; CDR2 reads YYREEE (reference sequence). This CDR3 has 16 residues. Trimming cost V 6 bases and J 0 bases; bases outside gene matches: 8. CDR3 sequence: CASTLAGSSSYNEQFF. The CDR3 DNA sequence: TGTGCCAGCACCTTAGCGGGGAGTAGCTCCTACAATGAGCAGTTCTTC.

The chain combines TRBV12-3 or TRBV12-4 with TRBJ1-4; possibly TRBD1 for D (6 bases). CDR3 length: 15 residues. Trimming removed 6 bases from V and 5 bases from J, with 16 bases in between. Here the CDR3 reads CASRPRGRGNEKLFF. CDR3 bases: TGTGCCAGCAGACCCAGGGGACGGGGAAATGAAAAACTGTTTTTT.

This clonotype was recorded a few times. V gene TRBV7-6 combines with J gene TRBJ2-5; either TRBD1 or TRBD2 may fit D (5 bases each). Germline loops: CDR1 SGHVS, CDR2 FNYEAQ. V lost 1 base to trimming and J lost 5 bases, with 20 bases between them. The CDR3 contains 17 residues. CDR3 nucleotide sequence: TGTGCCAGCAGCTTAGGAAGGTCTAGCCGGGGCGGGGAGACCCAGTACTTC. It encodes CASSLGRSSRGGETQYF.

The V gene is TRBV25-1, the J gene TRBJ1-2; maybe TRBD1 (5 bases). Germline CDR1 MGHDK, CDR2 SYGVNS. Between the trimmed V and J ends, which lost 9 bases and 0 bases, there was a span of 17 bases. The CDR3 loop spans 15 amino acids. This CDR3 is CASRGSGSPNYGYTF. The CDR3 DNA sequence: TGTGCCAGTCGGGGATCAGGGTCACCTAACTATGGCTACACCTTC.

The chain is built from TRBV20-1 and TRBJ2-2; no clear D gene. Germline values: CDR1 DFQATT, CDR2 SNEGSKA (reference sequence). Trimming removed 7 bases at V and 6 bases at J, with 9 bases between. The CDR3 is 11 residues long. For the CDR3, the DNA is TGCAGTGTTATCGGGCCCGGGGAGCTGTTTTTT. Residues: CSVIGPGELFF.

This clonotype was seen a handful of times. CDR3 in amino acids: CASIYASDQPQHF. The CDR3 DNA is TGTGCCAGCATCTATGCCTCCGATCAGCCCCAGCATTTT. The V gene is TRBV6-1, the J gene TRBJ1-5; D call uncertain. Germline loops: CDR1 MNHNS, CDR2 SASEGT. V shed 7 bases and J shed 5 bases, with 12 bases lying between them. The CDR3 runs to 13 residues.

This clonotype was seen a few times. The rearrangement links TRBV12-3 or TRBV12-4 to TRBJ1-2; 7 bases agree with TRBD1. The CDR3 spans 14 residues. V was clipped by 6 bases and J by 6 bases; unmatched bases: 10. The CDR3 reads CASRLFTGVHGYTF. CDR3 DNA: TGTGCCAGCAGACTCTTTACAGGGGTCCATGGCTACACCTTC.